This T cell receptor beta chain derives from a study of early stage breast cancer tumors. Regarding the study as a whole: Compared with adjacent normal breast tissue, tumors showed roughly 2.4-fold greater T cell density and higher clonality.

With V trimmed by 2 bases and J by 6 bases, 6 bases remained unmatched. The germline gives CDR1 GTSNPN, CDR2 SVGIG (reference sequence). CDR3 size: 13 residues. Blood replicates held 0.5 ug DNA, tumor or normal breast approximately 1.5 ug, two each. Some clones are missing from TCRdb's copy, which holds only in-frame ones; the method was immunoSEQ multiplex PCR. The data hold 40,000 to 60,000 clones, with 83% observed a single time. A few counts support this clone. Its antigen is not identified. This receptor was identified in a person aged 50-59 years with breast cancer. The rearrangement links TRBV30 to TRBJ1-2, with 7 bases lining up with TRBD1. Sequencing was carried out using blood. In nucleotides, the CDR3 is TGTGCCTGGAGTACGACAGGGTTCGATGGCTACACCTTC. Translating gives CAWSTTGFDGYTF. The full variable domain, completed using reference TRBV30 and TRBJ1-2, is SQTIHQWPATLVQPVGSPLSLECTVEGTSNPNLYWYRQAAGRGLQLLFYSVGIGQISSEVPQNLSASRPQDRQFILSSKKLLLSDSGFYLCAWSTTGFDGYTFGSGTRLTVV.